A selection of T cell receptor beta chains follows, all from one sample in a study of shared clonotypes between healthy human individuals. Some clones are missing from TCRdb's copy, which holds only in-frame ones; the method was immunoSEQ multiplex PCR. There are 450,000 to 500,000 clones in the sample; roughly four fifths occur only once, and roughly 13% lies in the top ten. The specimen was PBMCs. The receptors were sampled from a woman in her thirties or forties in good health. Some clones in this sample may be carry-over from other donors' samples. Both conserved end residues are part of each CDR3. D genes are given only for firm matches. Clone size is not always given. Where it is, it says once, few, many or a class for expanded clones.

J gene	V gene	D gene	clone size	CDR3 DNA	CDR3 protein
TRBJ2-3	TRBV19	TRBD1	once	TGTGCCAGTGGAGGACAGGGGGCTGGGGCAGATACGCAGTATTTT	CASGGQGAGADTQYF
TRBJ2-7	TRBV2	TRBD1	-	TGTGCCAGCAGGGGACAGGGGGTCTACGAGCAGTACTTC	CASRGQGVYEQYF
TRBJ1-4	TRBV7-8	-	-	TGTGCCAGCAGCTTAGCGGCGGTAGGGGCGGGGGTTGAAAAACTGTTTTTT	CASSLAAVGAGVEKLFF
TRBJ2-3	TRBV30	-	-	TGTGCCTGGAGTAAGGGGGATACGCAGTATTTT	CAWSKGDTQYF
TRBJ1-5	TRBV6-1	TRBD1	-	TGTGCCAGCAGCCTCTACCGGGACAGGGAGCATTTT	CASSLYRDREHF
TRBJ2-1	TRBV28	TRBD1	-	TGTGCCGGGGCGACAGGGGGAATTGACAATGAGCAGTTCTTC	CAGATGGIDNEQFF
TRBJ2-1	TRBV5-1	-	once	TGCGCCAGCAGCTTCAATCCAGGAGCAGCGTCCTACAATGAGCAGTTCTTC	CASSFNPGAASYNEQFF
TRBJ1-2	TRBV4-1	-	few	TGCGCCAGCAGCCAAGAGGGGGCCAACTATGGCTACACCTTC	CASSQEGANYGYTF
TRBJ2-1	TRBV6-1	TRBD2	-	TGTGCCAGCAGTGAAGGGGCGGGAGGGGGGTACAATGAGCAGTTCTTC	CASSEGAGGGYNEQFF
TRBJ2-7	TRBV9	TRBD1	once	TGTGCCAGCAGCCCTTATGGACAGGGGTACGAGCAGTACTTC	CASSPYGQGYEQYF
TRBJ2-2	TRBV18	-	-	TGTGCCAGCTCACCGGCCGGGGGTCACAACACCGGGGAGCTGTTTTTT	CASSPAGGHNTGELFF
TRBJ2-5	TRBV7-7	-	-	TGTGCCAGCAGCTCCGACAGACAAGAGACCCAGTACTTC	CASSSDRQETQYF
TRBJ1-1	TRBV27	TRBD1	-	TGTGCCAGCAGTTTCCACAGGGGACCGAACACTGAAGCTTTCTTT	CASSFHRGPNTEAFF
TRBJ1-3	TRBV18	TRBD1	-	TGTGCCAGCTCACCAGGGACAGGGGGCTCTGGAAACACCATATATTTT	CASSPGTGGSGNTIYF
TRBJ2-7	TRBV6-6	TRBD1	-	TGTGCCAGCATTGACAGGGCCGGTTACGAGCAGTACTTC	CASIDRAGYEQYF
TRBJ1-2	TRBV4-3	TRBD1	-	TGCGCCAGCAGCCAAGCCCCCCCGGGACAGGGAGGGTATGGCTACACCTTC	CASSQAPPGQGGYGYTF
TRBJ1-6	TRBV18	-	-	TGTGCCAGCTCACCTCTAGACCCCCAGCTTTCACCCCTCCACTTT	CASSPLDPQLSPLHF
TRBJ1-2	TRBV10-3	-	few	TGTGCCATCAGTCCAGGGGTGAACTATGGCTACACCTTC	CAISPGVNYGYTF
TRBJ1-1	TRBV6-5	-	-	TGTGCCAGCAGTTACCGGGGGAACACTGAAGCTTTCTTT	CASSYRGNTEAFF
TRBJ2-2	TRBV7-2	TRBD2	once	TGTGCCAGCAGCCAGACTAGCGGGGACACCGGGGAGCTGTTTTTT	CASSQTSGDTGELFF
TRBJ2-2	TRBV9	-	-	TGTGCCAGCAGCGTAGACACAGCCTTCGGGGAGCTGTTTTTT	CASSVDTAFGELFF
TRBJ1-1	TRBV5-1	TRBD1	-	TGCGCCAGCAGCTTCGGGACAGGGGACACTGAAGCTTTCTTT	CASSFGTGDTEAFF
TRBJ1-2	TRBV7-9	TRBD1	-	TGTGCCAGCAGCTTAGGACAGGGGGCTAACTATGGCTACACCTTC	CASSLGQGANYGYTF
TRBJ2-5	TRBV7-3	-	-	TGTGCCAGCAGCTTATTACCGGGGGCGACAGAGACCCAGTACTTC	CASSLLPGATETQYF
TRBJ1-1	TRBV2	-	-	TGTGCCAGCGGGCCAGGAGGGACTGAAGCTTTCTTT	CASGPGGTEAFF
TRBJ2-5	TRBV5-1	-	few	TGCGCCAGCAGCTTGGAGGGACAAGAGACCCAGTACTTC	CASSLEGQETQYF
TRBJ2-7	TRBV7-2	TRBD2	-	TGTGCCAGCAGTGCCGCCGGGAGGAAGCAGTACTTC	CASSAAGRKQYF
TRBJ1-5	TRBV19	-	once	TGTGCCAGTAGTATCTTTGGGGCCAGTCGGGCCCAGCATTTT	CASSIFGASRAQHF
TRBJ2-5	TRBV28	-	-	TGTGCCAGCAGTACCCTAAATCTAGCGAGAGATCCGACCCAGTACTTC	CASSTLNLARDPTQYF
TRBJ2-1	TRBV15	-	-	TGTGCCACCGGCGGGTTCGGCAATGAGCAGTTCTTC	CATGGFGNEQFF
TRBJ1-2	TRBV30	-	-	TGTGCCTGGAGTGTCCCCTATGACTATGGCTACACCTTC	CAWSVPYDYGYTF
TRBJ2-7	TRBV5-1	TRBD2	many	TGCGCCAGCAGCCTTAGCGGGGGGAGCTCCTACGAGCAGTACTTC	CASSLSGGSSYEQYF
TRBJ1-2	TRBV5-6	TRBD1	few	TGTGCCAGCAGCCGAGATCCAGGGGGATCAAATCTGGGCTACACCTTC	CASSRDPGGSNLGYTF
TRBJ2-3	TRBV5-6	TRBD2	-	TGTGCCAGCAGCTTGTGGTCGGGAGGGCGAGATACGCAGTATTTT	CASSLWSGGRDTQYF
TRBJ2-7	TRBV5-4	-	-	TGTGCCAGCAAAGAGGGGGGGGGCGAGCAGTACTTC	CASKEGGGEQYF
TRBJ1-3	TRBV18	-	-	TGTGCCAGCTCACCCGGACGCGGAAACACCATATATTTT	CASSPGRGNTIYF
TRBJ2-2	TRBV28	-	-	TGTGCCAGCAGTTTAGTGGGAGTGAGAACCGGGGAGCTGTTTTTT	CASSLVGVRTGELFF
TRBJ1-2	TRBV11-2	-	-	TGTGCCAGCAGCCCTAGGACAAGGAGCTACACCTTC	CASSPRTRSYTF
TRBJ2-7	TRBV6-1	-	once	TGTGCCAGCACCCCGACGGTGGTGGGGGAGCAGTACTTC	CASTPTVVGEQYF
TRBJ2-3	TRBV4-1	TRBD1	few	TGCGCCAGCAGCAGAGACAGGGTCACAGATACGCAGTATTTT	CASSRDRVTDTQYF
TRBJ1-1	TRBV23-1	TRBD1	-	TGCGCCAGGTTGACAGGGGTGGGAGTGAACACTGAAGCTTTCTTT	CARLTGVGVNTEAFF
TRBJ2-1	TRBV10-2	-	-	TGCGCCAGCGAGGCGTTCGGCAATGAGCAGTTCTTC	CASEAFGNEQFF
TRBJ2-7	TRBV6-5	TRBD1	-	TGTGCCAGCAGGCCCACAGGGGGATCCTACGAGCAGTACTTC	CASRPTGGSYEQYF
TRBJ2-1	TRBV7-7	-	-	TGTGCCAGCAGCTTAGGGGCCAAGGATGAGCAGTTCTTC	CASSLGAKDEQFF
TRBJ1-1	TRBV27	-	-	TGTGCCACCATGGCGCGGGGAGGGTACCCTTTCTTT	CATMARGGYPFF
TRBJ2-3	TRBV29-1	-	-	TGCAGCGTTCTCGGAGGAGATACGCAGTATTTT	CSVLGGDTQYF
TRBJ2-1	TRBV5-1	TRBD2	-	TGCGCCAGCAGCTTAACCGGGACTAGCGGGATGGGTGAGCAGTTCTTC	CASSLTGTSGMGEQFF
TRBJ1-5	TRBV19	-	-	TGTGCCAGTAGTGAGGGGAGCGGGCAGCCCCAGCATTTT	CASSEGSGQPQHF
TRBJ1-4	TRBV6-5	-	-	TGTGCCAGCAGTTACAAGGCGTTGGGAAATGAAAAACTGTTTTTT	CASSYKALGNEKLFF